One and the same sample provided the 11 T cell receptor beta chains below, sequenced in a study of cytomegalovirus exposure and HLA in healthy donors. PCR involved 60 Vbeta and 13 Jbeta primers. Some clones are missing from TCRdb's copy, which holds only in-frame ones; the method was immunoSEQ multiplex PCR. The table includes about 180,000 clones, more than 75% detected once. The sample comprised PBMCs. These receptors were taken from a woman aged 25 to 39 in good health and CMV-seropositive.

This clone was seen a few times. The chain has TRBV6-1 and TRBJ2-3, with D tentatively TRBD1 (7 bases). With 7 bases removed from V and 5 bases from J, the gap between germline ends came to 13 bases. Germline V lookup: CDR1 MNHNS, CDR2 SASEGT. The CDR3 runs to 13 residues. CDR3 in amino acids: CASTGGGGDTQYF. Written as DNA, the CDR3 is TGTGCCAGCACAGGGGGAGGTGGAGATACGCAGTATTTT.

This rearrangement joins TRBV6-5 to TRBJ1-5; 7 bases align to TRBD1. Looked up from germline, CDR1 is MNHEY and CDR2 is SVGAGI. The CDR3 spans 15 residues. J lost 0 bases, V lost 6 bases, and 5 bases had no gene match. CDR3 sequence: CASRGQFYSNQPQHF. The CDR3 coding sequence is TGTGCCAGCAGGGGACAGTTTTATAGCAATCAGCCCCAGCATTTT.

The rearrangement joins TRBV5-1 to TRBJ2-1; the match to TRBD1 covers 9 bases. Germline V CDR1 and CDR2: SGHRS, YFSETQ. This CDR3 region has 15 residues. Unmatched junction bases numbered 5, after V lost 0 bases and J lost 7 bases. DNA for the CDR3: TGCGCCAGCAGCTTGGCCGGGACAGGGTCTAATGAGCAGTTCTTC. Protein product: CASSLAGTGSNEQFF.

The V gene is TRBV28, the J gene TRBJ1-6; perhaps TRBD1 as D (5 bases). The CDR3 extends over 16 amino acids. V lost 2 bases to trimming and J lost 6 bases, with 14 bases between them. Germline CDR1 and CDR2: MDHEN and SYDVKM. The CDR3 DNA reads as TGTGCCAGCAGTTTAGTGGGGGGGAGGGGTAATTCACCCCTCCACTTT. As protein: CASSLVGGRGNSPLHF.

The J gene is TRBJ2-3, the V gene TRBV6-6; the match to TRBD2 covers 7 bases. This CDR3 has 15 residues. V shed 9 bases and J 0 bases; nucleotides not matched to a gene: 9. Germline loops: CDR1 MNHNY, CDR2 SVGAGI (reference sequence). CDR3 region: CASGKAGRSTDTQYF. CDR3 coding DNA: TGTGCCAGTGGTAAAGCGGGGCGCAGCACAGATACGCAGTATTTT.

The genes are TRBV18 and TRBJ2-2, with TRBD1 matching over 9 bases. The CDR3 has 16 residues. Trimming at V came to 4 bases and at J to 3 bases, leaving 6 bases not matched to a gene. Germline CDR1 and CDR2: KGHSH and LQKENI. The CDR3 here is CASSRRQGVDTGELFF. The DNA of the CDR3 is TGTGCCAGCTCACGCAGACAGGGGGTGGACACCGGGGAGCTGTTTTTT.

Here the CDR3 DNA reads TGTGCCAGCAGCCCAACTCGCTCCGGAGGACAGGCGAGCAATCAGCCCCAGCATTTT. Amino acid sequence: CASSPTRSGGQASNQPQHF. This chain connects TRBV7-9 to TRBJ1-5; 7 bases line up with TRBD1. Germline V gene sequence: CDR1 SEHNR, CDR2 FQNEAQ (reference sequence). This CDR3 region has 19 residues. The V segment lost 5 bases and the J segment 1 base; nucleotides outside the gene matches: 17.

In nucleotides, the CDR3 is TGTGCCAGCAGCGTGACAGGGCGTTACCAAGAGACCCAGTACTTC. This gives the protein CASSVTGRYQETQYF. The chain has TRBV7-2 and TRBJ2-5, with 7 bases identical to TRBD1. Germline CDR1 SGHTA, CDR2 FQGNSA. This CDR3 is 15 amino acids long. J lost 0 bases, V lost 5 bases, and 6 bases had no gene match.

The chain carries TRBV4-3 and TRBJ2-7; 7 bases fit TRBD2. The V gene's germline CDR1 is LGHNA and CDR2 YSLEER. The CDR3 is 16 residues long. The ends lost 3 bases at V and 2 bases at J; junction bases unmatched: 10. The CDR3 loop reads CASSQESLAEPYEQYF. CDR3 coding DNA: TGCGCCAGCAGCCAGGAATCTCTAGCGGAACCCTACGAGCAGTACTTC.

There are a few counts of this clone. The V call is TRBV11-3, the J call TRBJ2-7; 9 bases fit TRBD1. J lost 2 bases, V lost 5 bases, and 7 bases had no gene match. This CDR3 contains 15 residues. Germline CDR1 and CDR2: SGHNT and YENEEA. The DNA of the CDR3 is TGTGCCAGCAGCCTATTAGGGACAGGGCCCTACGAGCAGTACTTC. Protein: CASSLLGTGPYEQYF.

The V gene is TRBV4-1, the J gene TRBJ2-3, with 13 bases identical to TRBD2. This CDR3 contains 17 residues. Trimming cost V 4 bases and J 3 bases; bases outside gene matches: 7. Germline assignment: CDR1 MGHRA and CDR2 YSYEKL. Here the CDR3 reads CASSPLGLAGATDTQYF. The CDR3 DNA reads TGCGCCAGCAGCCCATTAGGACTAGCGGGGGCAACAGATACGCAGTATTTT.